These T cell receptor beta chains were read from a single sample in a study of CD8 T cells in ankylosing spondylitis. TCRdb analysed the 5' RACE reads with MiXCR anew, one entry per CDR3 protein. The data show 350,000 to 450,000 distinct CDR3 sequences, 25% to 30% seen once. Sequencing was done on a sample of blood, either unsorted or a sorted T cell fraction (not recorded which). These receptors were taken from a male donor with ankylosing spondylitis. Both conserved end residues are part of each CDR3. Fields, in order: V gene, D gene, J gene, clone size, CDR3 protein, CDR3 DNA. The D gene is left open where the match is weak. The listing skips clone size in some rows; elsewhere it reads once, few, many or a size class.

>TRBV18|TRBD1|TRBJ1-5|NA
CASSPTADRERQPQHF
TGTGCCAGCTCACCTACGGCGGACAGGGAGCGGCAGCCCCAGCATTTT
>TRBV5-1|TRBD2|TRBJ2-5|NA
CASSLASGGETQYF
TGCGCCAGCAGCTTGGCTAGCGGGGGAGAGACCCAGTACTTC
>TRBV20-1|TRBD1|TRBJ1-4|NA
CSATQGGYEKLFF
TGCAGTGCTACTCAAGGGGGCTATGAAAAACTGTTTTTT
>TRBV2|NA|TRBJ2-2|few
CASSSRSNTGELFF
TGTGCCAGCAGCTCCAGATCGAACACCGGGGAGCTGTTTTTT
>TRBV20-1|NA|TRBJ1-5|NA
CSASPGTNNQPQHF
TGCAGTGCTAGCCCAGGGACAAACAATCAGCCCCAGCATTTT
>TRBV20-1|NA|TRBJ1-6|few
CSARRTNSPLHF
TGCAGTGCTAGAAGGACTAATTCACCCCTCCACTTT
>TRBV29-1|TRBD1|TRBJ1-4|NA
CSARSDRGDEKLFF
TGCAGCGCAAGATCGGACAGGGGCGATGAAAAACTGTTTTTT
>TRBV20-1|TRBD2|TRBJ2-1|NA
CSARETSAKMEQFF
TGCAGTGCTAGAGAGACTAGCGCCAAGATGGAGCAGTTCTTC
>TRBV29-1|NA|TRBJ2-3|few
CSGGTKSTDTQYF
TGCAGCGGCGGGACCAAAAGCACAGATACGCAGTATTTT
>TRBV5-5|TRBD1|TRBJ2-1|NA
CASSLVQGAIREQFF
TGTGCCAGCAGCTTGGTTCAGGGGGCAATACGAGAGCAGTTCTTC
>TRBV5-1|TRBD1|TRBJ1-6|NA
CASSSGTATHSPLHF
TGCGCCAGCAGCTCAGGGACAGCCACGCATTCACCCCTCCACTTT
>TRBV20-1|NA|TRBJ1-1|NA
CSARDRQWNTEAFF
TGCAGTGCCAGGGACCGACAGTGGAACACTGAAGCTTTCTTT
>TRBV12-3/TRBV12-4|NA|TRBJ1-6|few
CASTRTARARYSPLHF
TGTGCCAGCACTCGGACAGCGCGGGCTCGGTATTCACCCCTCCACTTT
>TRBV7-9|NA|TRBJ2-5|NA
CASSRDFQGETQYF
TGTGCCAGCAGCCGAGATTTCCAGGGAGAGACCCAGTACTTC
>TRBV12-3/TRBV12-4|TRBD1|TRBJ1-2|NA
CASTGTDTNYGYTF
TGTGCCAGCACAGGGACAGATACGAACTATGGCTACACCTTC
>TRBV11-2|NA|TRBJ2-7|NA
CASSLGRAGEQYF
TGTGCCAGCAGCTTGGGAAGGGCCGGAGAGCAGTACTTC
>TRBV20-1|TRBD1|TRBJ1-5|NA
CSADSTGSLSNQPQHF
TGCAGTGCCGACTCGACAGGGTCCTTGAGCAATCAGCCCCAGCATTTT
>TRBV16|TRBD2|TRBJ2-1|NA
CASSQITSGGYNEQFF
TGTGCCAGCAGCCAAATCACTAGCGGGGGATACAATGAGCAGTTCTTC
>TRBV12-3/TRBV12-4|TRBD1|TRBJ1-2|few
CASSLVRTGADGYTF
TGTGCCAGCAGTTTAGTCAGGACAGGGGCTGATGGCTACACCTTC
>TRBV7-8|TRBD1|TRBJ2-2|NA
CASSVQGGVTGELFF
TGTGCCAGCAGCGTACAGGGGGGAGTGACCGGGGAGCTGTTTTTT
>TRBV7-8|NA|TRBJ2-1|many
CASSLASRNNEQFF
TGTGCCAGCAGCTTGGCTAGCCGTAACAATGAGCAGTTCTTC
>TRBV29-1|NA|TRBJ1-1|few
CSVGGGGAEAFF
TGCAGCGTTGGAGGGGGGGGTGCTGAAGCTTTCTTT
>TRBV20-1|NA|TRBJ2-1|few
CSAPHFDPNYSEQFF
TGCAGTGCTCCCCACTTCGACCCGAATTACAGTGAGCAGTTCTTC
>TRBV4-1|NA|TRBJ2-5|few
CASSLRRSQETQYF
TGCGCCAGCAGCCTTCGACGGAGCCAAGAGACCCAGTACTTC
>TRBV6-2/TRBV6-3|NA|TRBJ1-5|few
CASRYVGSNQPQHF
TGTGCCAGCAGATATGTCGGTAGCAATCAGCCCCAGCATTTT
>TRBV10-3|TRBD2|TRBJ2-2|NA
CAISESGLAGTGELFF
TGTGCCATCAGTGAGTCGGGACTAGCTGGCACCGGGGAGCTGTTTTTT